This T cell receptor (beta chain) was sequenced during a study of OX40 agonist ivuxolimab in advanced cancers. Study-wide background: Dose-escalation patients had hepatocellular carcinoma, melanoma, renal cell or head and neck cancer.

A history of autoimmune disease or systemic immunosuppression excluded patients. This clone was recorded only once. Its target is unknown. Sequencing used immunoSEQ multiplex PCR; TCRdb keeps in-frame clones, though not all of them. Of roughly 64,000 clones in the sample, about four fifths are singletons; the top ten hold 5%. Study-wide results and limits: Also present in some nonresponders was a low level of normalized T-cell clonal expansion. Among expanded peripheral T cells, antigen specificity went undetermined.

The clonotype was recovered from an adult with an advanced solid tumor such as melanoma, head and neck, liver or kidney cancer. Sequenced material: CD4+ or CD8+ T cells sorted from blood, taken in a trial of the OX40 agonist ivuxolimab.

The CDR3 nucleotides read TGTGCCAGCAGGAAGCTTGAGCAACCCGTTCGGGGCTACACCTTC. Its protein is CASRKLEQPVRGYTF. The rearrangement uses TRBV6-5 and TRBJ1-2, with unresolved D. V shed 6 bases and J shed 8 bases, with 22 bases lying between them. The CDR3 is 15 residues long. CDR1 is MNHEY, CDR2 SVGAGI, per germline.